This note documents a single T cell receptor beta chain sequence. Antigen: not known. This record comes from a study of T-cell reconstitution after alpha-beta-depleted transplantation in children. Library preparation (for TCRbeta) was performed with unique molecular identifiers. A single record per CDR3 protein comes from TCRdb applying MiXCR to the PCR reads. This table holds hundreds of thousands of distinct CDR3 sequences, under 20% found once. Whole-study findings and limits: In some patients, recipient T cells and intrathymic progenitors surviving conditioning explained high day-60 diversity. Alpha-beta T cells about two months after transplant reportedly derived from several hundred expanded graft clones. Diversity and T-cell counts at one year after transplant derived mostly from new T cells.

The CDR3 extends over 15 amino acids. V was clipped by 1 base and J by 3 bases; unmatched bases: 5. Germline values: CDR1 DFQATT, CDR2 SNEGSKA (reference sequence). The genes are TRBV20-1 and TRBJ2-1; the match to TRBD2 covers 8 bases. The source of this sequence is a male patient aged 2 to 10 who had a stem cell transplant for acute lymphoblastic leukemia, so the T cells may come from the graft donor. The sequencing here drew on PBMCs, mostly from graft donor cells, taken 360 days after TCRalphabeta/CD19-depleted stem cell transplant. CDR3 nucleotide sequence: TGCAGTGCTAGAGGGCGGACTAGCAGCTACAATGAGCAGTTCTTC. Its protein product is CSARGRTSSYNEQFF.